Listed here is a single T cell receptor beta chain. Its antigen is currently unknown. These data are taken from a study of T-cell memory formation after mild COVID-19. Germline values: CDR1 MRHNA, CDR2 SNTAGT. The V end was cut by 4 bases, the J end by 7 bases, with 13 bases between. The CDR3 extends over 13 amino acids. Regarding the study as a whole: Clones contracting across day 15 to 85 had a balanced CD4/CD8 profile; later expanding clones leaned CD4+.

Amplification by 5'RACE using constant-segment primers produced TCR alpha and TCR beta cDNA libraries that carried sample barcodes and UMIs. MiXCR, run by TCRdb on the 5' RACE reads, gives a single entry per CDR3 protein. The sample has approximately 46,000 distinct CDR3 sequences, 9% to 15% seen once. This sequence joins TRBV6-4 and TRBJ1-2; TRBD1 might be the D (5 bases). The sequence was obtained from a man younger than 35 who had mild COVID-19 (a few samples of this study predate the infection). Cell type and time point are not known. The sequenced sample consisted of PBMCs or a T cell subset sorted from them (not recorded which). In DNA, the CDR3 is TGTGCCAGCAGTGCAGGGAATACTGGTGGCTACACCTTC. It encodes CASSAGNTGGYTF.